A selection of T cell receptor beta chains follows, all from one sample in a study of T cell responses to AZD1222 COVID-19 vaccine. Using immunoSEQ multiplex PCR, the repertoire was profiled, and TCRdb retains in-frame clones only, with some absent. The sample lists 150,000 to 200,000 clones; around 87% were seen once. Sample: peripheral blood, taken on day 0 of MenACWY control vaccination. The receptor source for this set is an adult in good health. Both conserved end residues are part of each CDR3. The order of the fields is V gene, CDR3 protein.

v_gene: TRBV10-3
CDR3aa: CAIKSLAEPTETQYF

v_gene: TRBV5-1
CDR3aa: CASSLNGGSSYNEQFF

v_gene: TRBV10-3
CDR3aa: CAIRDGDYEQYF

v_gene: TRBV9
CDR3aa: CASSSHRTENYGYTF

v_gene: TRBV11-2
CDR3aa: CASSSFEQAYEQYF

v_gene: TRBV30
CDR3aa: CAWSVTGGTGELFF

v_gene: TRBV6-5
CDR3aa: CASRAGGAGYYGYTF

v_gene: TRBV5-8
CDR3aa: CASSGRRGSVSGNTIYF

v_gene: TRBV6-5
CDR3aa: CASSGRGIGNQPQHF

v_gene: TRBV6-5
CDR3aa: CASTQWQVEEKLFF

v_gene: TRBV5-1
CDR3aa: CASSATGSGNTIYF

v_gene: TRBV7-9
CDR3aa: CASSKGINNEKLFF

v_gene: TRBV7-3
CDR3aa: CASSAGPRGEQYF

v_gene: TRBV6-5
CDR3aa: CASSLDRNTEAFF

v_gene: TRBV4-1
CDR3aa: CASSPGLAGSSTDTQYF

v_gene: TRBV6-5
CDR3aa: CASSSFTGIVDNEQFF

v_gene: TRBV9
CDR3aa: CASSVGYSGNTIYF

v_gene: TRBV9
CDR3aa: CASSVGGGAGTEAFF

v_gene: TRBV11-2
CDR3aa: CASSLSRDRVNEQYF

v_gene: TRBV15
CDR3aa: CATSRDGTGGSGYTF